Below are 8 T cell receptor beta chains sequenced from a single sample in a study of shared clonotypes between healthy human individuals. Data came from immunoSEQ multiplex PCR; TCRdb stores just in-frame clones and leaves some out. The sample holds 2,500,000 or so clones, roughly 90% seen once. Material for sequencing was naive CD4+ T cells from PBMCs. Subset in this sample: CD45RA+ positively selected. All receptors derive from a man between 18 and 35 years old in good health. Some clones in this sample may be carry-over from other donors' samples.

The rearrangement links TRBV6-6 to TRBJ2-7; TRBD2 matches 11 bases. J lost 0 bases, V lost 4 bases, and 5 bases had no gene match. Germline CDR1 is MNHNY and CDR2 is SVGAGI (reference sequence). The CDR3 length is 16 residues. The CDR3 region has the DNA TGTGCCAGCAGTTCCCCAGGACTAGCGGGCTCCTACGAGCAGTACTTC. Translating gives CASSSPGLAGSYEQYF.

This chain links TRBV7-2 with TRBJ2-1, with D possibly being TRBD1 (5 bases). Deletions cut 4 bases from V and 10 bases from J, with 11 bases between. Per the germline V gene, CDR1 is SGHTA and CDR2 is FQGNSA. CDR3 length equals 12 residues. CDR3 DNA: TGTGCCAGCAGCTCTGGGGCCTGGGAGCAGTTCTTC. Translating it yields CASSSGAWEQFF.

The rearrangement joins TRBV30 to TRBJ1-4; D gene unclear. Germline V CDR1 and CDR2: GTSNPN, SVGIG (reference sequence). This CDR3 is built from 15 residues. V was cut by 2 bases and J by 2 bases, with 12 bases left in between. CDR3 nucleotides: TGTGCCTGGAGTTACGAGGCGGGGACTAATGAAAAACTGTTTTTT. It codes for CAWSYEAGTNEKLFF.

V is TRBV15 and J is TRBJ2-3; TRBD2 matches at 9 bases. The V segment lost 3 bases and the J segment 4 bases; nucleotides outside the gene matches: 11. CDR1 is LNHNV and CDR2 is YYDKDF in the germline V gene (reference sequence). The CDR3 consists of 17 residues. The CDR3 region is CATSSGGGAGGADTQYF. As DNA, the CDR3 is TGTGCCACCAGCAGTGGAGGTGGAGCGGGAGGCGCAGATACGCAGTATTTT.

The rearrangement links TRBV10-3 to TRBJ2-1; 11 bases fit TRBD2. The V segment lost 2 bases and the J segment 15 bases; nucleotides outside the gene matches: 15. Germline V CDR1 and CDR2: ENHRY, SYGVKD. The CDR3 has 16 residues. This chain's CDR3 is CAISEGIGTSGRGRFF. The CDR3 DNA reads as TGTGCCATCAGTGAGGGTATTGGGACTAGCGGACGGGGGCGGTTCTTC.

As DNA, the CDR3 is TGTGCCAGCAGGGTGTCAGTCTACAATGAGCAGTTCTTC. Translated: CASRVSVYNEQFF. The chain recombines TRBV27 with TRBJ2-1; D unresolved. In germline, CDR1 is MNHEY, CDR2 SMNVEV (reference sequence). CDR3 size: 13 residues. The V and J ends lost 6 bases and 3 bases respectively, with 9 bases between them.

The gene calls are TRBV7-7 and TRBJ2-3; perhaps TRBD1 as D (5 bases). This CDR3 comprises 15 residues. V was shortened by 5 bases and J by 2 bases, with 14 bases between the two germline ends. CDR1 SSHAT and CDR2 FNYEAQ come from the germline V gene (reference sequence). DNA for the CDR3: TGTGCCAGCAGCCCCGGAAGGGGCTACACAGATACGCAGTATTTT. This codes for CASSPGRGYTDTQYF.

A single count supports this clone. V gene TRBV5-4 combines with J gene TRBJ2-1; maybe TRBD2 (6 bases). Between the trimmed V and J ends, which lost 4 bases and 1 base, there was a span of 12 bases. The CDR3 runs to 15 residues. The V gene's germline CDR1 is SGHNT and CDR2 YYREEE (reference sequence). The chain's CDR3 is CASSPAGGSYNEQFF. CDR3 bases: TGTGCCAGCAGCCCCGCTGGGGGGTCCTACAATGAGCAGTTCTTC.